A single sample is the source of the 22 T cell receptor beta chains below, sequenced in a study of blood T cell repertoires in COVID-19. Measured with immunoSEQ multiplex PCR; TCRdb has only the in-frame clones, and not every one. The data show about 68,000 clones, about nine tenths seen once. Specimen: peripheral blood. These receptor sequences come from a man under 40 with acute or convalescent COVID-19.

The chain combines TRBV28 with TRBJ2-2, with D tentatively TRBD2 (5 bases). This CDR3 is 14 amino acids long. Trimming cost V 3 bases and J 1 base, with 6 bases left between them. Germline V gene lookup returns CDR1 MDHEN and CDR2 SYDVKM. CDR3 bases: TGTGCCAGCAGTTTCGGGATGAACACCGGGGAGCTGTTTTTT. Protein sequence: CASSFGMNTGELFF. Full variable domain (outside the CDR3, taken from reference TRBV28 and TRBJ2-2): DVKVTQSSRYLVKRTGEKVFLECVQDMDHENMFWYRQDPGLGLRLIYFSYDVKMKEKGDIPEGYSVSREKKERFSLILESASTNQTSMYLCASSFGMNTGELFFGEGSRLTVL.

The gene calls are TRBV6-2 or TRBV6-3 and TRBJ1-1, with no clear D. The CDR3 totals 14 residues. Germline V gene sequence: CDR1 MNHEY, CDR2 SVGEGT. V dropped 0 bases and J dropped 6 bases, with 11 bases sitting between them. CDR3 bases: TGTGCCAGCAGTTACTCGGAGTCGGGTTCTGAAGCTTTCTTT. It is translated as CASSYSESGSEAFF.

The rearrangement links TRBV10-3 to TRBJ2-7, with D uncertain. V was shortened by 1 base and J by 4 bases, with 5 bases between the two germline ends. This CDR3 has 12 amino acids. Germline values: CDR1 ENHRY, CDR2 SYGVKD. CDR3 nucleotide sequence: TGTGCCATCAGTGAGTTTTCTTACGAGCAGTACTTC. Protein: CAISEFSYEQYF.

Here the CDR3 DNA reads TGTGCCAGCAGACGACAGAGTTTCTCCTATAATTCACCCCTCCACTTT. It encodes CASRRQSFSYNSPLHF. J is TRBJ1-6 and V is TRBV27; tentative D call: TRBD1 (5 bases). The ends were cut back, 6 bases at V and 0 bases at J, with 12 bases in the middle. The germline V gene has CDR1 MNHEY and CDR2 SMNVEV (reference sequence). The CDR3 runs 16 residues.

The rearrangement links TRBV28 to TRBJ1-4; maybe TRBD1 (5 bases). Germline values: CDR1 MDHEN, CDR2 SYDVKM. Trimming took off 2 bases at V and 10 bases at J, with 11 bases between the two ends. The CDR3 loop spans 13 amino acids. The CDR3: CASSLRGGGKLFF. DNA for the CDR3: TGTGCCAGCAGTTTAAGGGGAGGAGGAAAACTGTTTTTT.

The chain is built from TRBV2 and TRBJ2-1; 10 bases are a match to TRBD2. J gave up 4 bases and V 6 bases, and 6 bases lay outside the gene matches. The CDR3 runs to 15 residues. Germline V gene data show CDR1 as SNHLY and CDR2 as FYNNEI. The CDR3, as DNA: TGTGCCAGCAGGGCGACTAGCGGGCTTTACAATGAGCAGTTCTTC. Translated, it gives CASRATSGLYNEQFF.

The chain has TRBV5-1 and TRBJ2-7; TRBD1 matches 10 bases. Looked up from germline, CDR1 is SGHRS and CDR2 is YFSETQ. The CDR3 covers 14 residues. With V trimmed by 4 bases and J by 7 bases, 8 bases remained unmatched. The CDR3 DNA reads TGCGCCAGCAGCAAGGGGGACAGGGGCTCGGAGCAGTACTTC. Translating it yields CASSKGDRGSEQYF. Together with reference TRBV5-1 and TRBJ2-7, the CDR3 gives the full variable domain: KAGVTQTPRYLIKTRGQQVTLSCSPISGHRSVSWYQQTPGQGLQFLFEYFSETQRNKGNFPGRFSGRQFSNSRSEMNVSTLELGDSALYLCASSKGDRGSEQYFGPGTRLTVT.

This chain joins TRBV30 and TRBJ2-1; TRBD2 aligns across 8 bases. CDR1 and CDR2 from the germline V gene are GTSNPN and SVGIG (reference sequence). The CDR3 length is 14 residues. The V and J ends lost 5 bases and 5 bases, in that order; junction bases with no gene match: 8. The DNA for the CDR3 is TGTGCCTGGTCTCCGGGACTAGGTAACAATGAGCAGTTCTTC. Protein sequence: CAWSPGLGNNEQFF.

This chain joins TRBV6-5 and TRBJ1-4, with unresolved D. Trimming took off 6 bases at V and 5 bases at J, with 7 bases between the two ends. The length of the CDR3 is 12 residues. Germline values: CDR1 MNHEY, CDR2 SVGAGI. The CDR3 loop reads CASSRLNEKLFF. The CDR3 region has the DNA TGTGCCAGCAGCCGGTTAAATGAAAAACTGTTTTTT.

The chain links TRBV30 to TRBJ2-5, with TRBD2 identical over 8 bases. With 2 bases clipped from V and 3 bases from J, the junction kept 11 bases outside the gene matches. CDR1 and CDR2 (germline): GTSNPN, SVGIG (reference sequence). The CDR3 runs to 16 residues. The CDR3 region is CAWSTRPGRVEETQYF. DNA for the CDR3: TGTGCCTGGAGTACCAGGCCCGGGAGGGTTGAAGAGACCCAGTACTTC.

In its sample, this clone was seen a few times. The chain has TRBV5-4 and TRBJ2-2; D not certain. Trimming removed 2 bases at V and 3 bases at J, with 11 bases between. Germline loops: CDR1 SGHNT, CDR2 YYREEE (reference sequence). The CDR3 totals 15 residues. Written as DNA, the CDR3 is TGTGCCAGCAGCTTCGGCGGCAAAGACACCGGGGAGCTGTTTTTT. Encoded protein: CASSFGGKDTGELFF.

This chain joins TRBV28 and TRBJ2-2; TRBD1 aligns across 8 bases. After removal of 5 bases from V and 1 base from J, the junction contained 6 bases not matched to a gene. The length of the CDR3 is 16 residues. Germline lookup yields CDR1 MDHEN and CDR2 SYDVKM. Here the CDR3 reads CASSPPGTGNTGELFF. CDR3 DNA sequence: TGTGCCAGCAGTCCCCCCGGGACAGGGAACACCGGGGAGCTGTTTTTT.

The chain carries TRBV7-9 and TRBJ1-2, with TRBD1 as a possible D gene (5 bases). V was cut by 4 bases and J by 2 bases, with 14 bases left in between. This CDR3 spans 15 amino acids. CDR1 SEHNR and CDR2 FQNEAQ come from the germline V gene (reference sequence). The CDR3 DNA is TGTGCCAGCAGCTCCGGCTGGGGGGTCAACTATGGCTACACCTTC. As protein: CASSSGWGVNYGYTF.

The chain couples TRBV2 to TRBJ2-3, with 8 bases identical to TRBD2. CDR3 length: 14 residues. Germline V gives CDR1 SNHLY, CDR2 FYNNEI. Trimming took 1 base from V and 9 from J; bases not matched to a gene: 6. The CDR3 protein is CASSEDAAGGTQYF. The DNA of the CDR3 is TGTGCCAGCAGTGAAGACGCGGCGGGGGGCACGCAGTATTTT. Full variable domain (rest looked up from reference TRBV2 and TRBJ2-3): EPEVTQTPSHQVTQMGQEVILRCVPISNHLYFYWYRQILGQKVEFLVSFYNNEISEKSEIFDDQFSVERPDGSNFTLKIRSTKLEDSAMYFCASSEDAAGGTQYFGPGTRLTVL.

The genes are TRBV7-3 and TRBJ2-1; tentative D call: TRBD1 (6 bases). The V end was cut by 3 bases, the J end by 8 bases, with 11 bases between. The CDR3 totals 13 residues. Germline lookup yields CDR1 SGHTA and CDR2 FQGTGA. CDR3 coding DNA: TGTGCCAGCAGCTTCCGTGGGGGCGATGAGCAGTTCTTC. Its protein product is CASSFRGGDEQFF. Combining the CDR3 with reference TRBV7-3 and TRBJ2-1 gives the whole variable domain GAGVSQTPSNKVTEKGKYVELRCDPISGHTALYWYRQSLGQGPEFLIYFQGTGAADDSGLPNDRFFAVRPEGSVSTLKIQRTERGDSAVYLCASSFRGGDEQFFGPGTRLTVL.

The chain carries TRBV24-1 and TRBJ2-7; a weak D match, TRBD1 (5 bases). The CDR3 spans 14 residues. Trimming shortened V by 4 bases and J by 3 bases, and 12 bases separated the two germline ends. Per the germline V gene, CDR1 is KGHDR and CDR2 is SFDVKD. CDR3 amino acids: CATSDPRQSYEQYF. In DNA, the CDR3 is TGTGCCACCAGTGACCCCCGACAGAGCTACGAGCAGTACTTC.

CDR3 region: CASRGFYNEQFF. CDR3 DNA sequence: TGTGCCAGTAGGGGCTTTTACAATGAGCAGTTCTTC. The rearrangement joins TRBV19 to TRBJ2-1; D call uncertain. Germline V CDR1 and CDR2: LNHDA, SQIVND (reference sequence). The CDR3 runs to 12 residues. V lost 6 bases to trimming and J lost 4 bases, with 7 bases between them.

The V call is TRBV5-1, the J call TRBJ2-5; D is ambiguous. With 0 bases removed from V and 4 bases from J, the gap between germline ends came to 7 bases. The CDR3 runs to 13 residues. Germline CDR1 reads SGHRS; CDR2 reads YFSETQ. In DNA form, the CDR3 reads TGCGCCAGCAGCTTGGGAGGCGGAGAGACCCAGTACTTC. Translating gives CASSLGGGETQYF. The full variable domain, rest sourced from reference TRBV5-1 and TRBJ2-5, is KAGVTQTPRYLIKTRGQQVTLSCSPISGHRSVSWYQQTPGQGLQFLFEYFSETQRNKGNFPGRFSGRQFSNSRSEMNVSTLELGDSALYLCASSLGGGETQYFGPGTRLLVL.

The rearrangement links TRBV10-1 to TRBJ2-7, with D hard to call. V was shortened by 0 bases and J by 4 bases, with 7 bases between the two germline ends. This CDR3 has 13 amino acids. The V gene's germline CDR1 is WNHNN and CDR2 SYGVQD (reference sequence). Here the CDR3 reads CASSESELYEQYF. CDR3 DNA: TGCGCCAGCAGTGAGTCAGAGTTGTACGAGCAGTACTTC.

The J gene is TRBJ1-5, the V gene TRBV6-1; D is unresolved. The CDR3 covers 17 residues. Germline-derived CDR1 and CDR2 are MNHNS and SASEGT. With 4 bases removed from V and 0 bases from J, the gap between germline ends came to 16 bases. CDR3 residues: CASSGSGGWGSNQPQHF. CDR3 bases: TGTGCCAGCAGTGGCTCAGGAGGGTGGGGTAGCAATCAGCCCCAGCATTTT.

The chain couples TRBV6-4 to TRBJ2-2; D is ambiguous. The CDR3 contains 15 residues. With 9 bases removed from V and 0 bases from J, the gap between germline ends came to 14 bases. Germline CDR1 and CDR2: MRHNA and SNTAGT. In DNA form, the CDR3 reads TGTGCCAGTCATACCCTAATTTCGAACACCGGGGAGCTGTTTTTT. It encodes CASHTLISNTGELFF.

The CDR3 reads CASSPPESNQPQHF. CDR3 DNA sequence: TGTGCCAGCTCACCACCGGAGAGCAATCAGCCCCAGCATTTT. The rearrangement uses TRBV18 and TRBJ1-5; unclear D gene. The CDR3 is made up of 14 amino acids. Germline V CDR1 and CDR2: KGHSH, LQKENI. The V end lost 0 bases, the J end lost 1 base, and 4 bases lay between the germline ends.